A selection of T cell receptor beta chains follows, all from one sample in a study of cytomegalovirus exposure and HLA in healthy donors. Clones were sequenced by immunoSEQ multiplex PCR, and TCRdb holds only the in-frame ones, with some missing. The sample consists of roughly 120,000 clones, 70% to 80% of them appearing once. The sample taken for sequencing was PBMCs. The receptors were sampled from a man younger than 30 in good health and CMV-seronegative. Each CDR3 is given with its conserved first and last residue. The D gene is left open where the match is weak. The size field is filled for only some rows; it gives once, few, many or a size class.

D: TRBD1; size: .; V: TRBV5-1; J: TRBJ2-6; CDR3: CASSHGTAGANVLTF; DNA: TGCGCCAGCAGCCACGGGACAGCTGGGGCCAACGTCCTGACTTTC
D: .; size: few; V: TRBV6-1; J: TRBJ1-2; CDR3: CASSEGQLNYGYTF; DNA: TGTGCCAGCAGTGAAGGACAGCTTAACTATGGCTACACCTTC
D: TRBD1; size: .; V: TRBV7-9; J: TRBJ1-5; CDR3: CASSSGQVNQPQHF; DNA: TGTGCCAGCAGCTCCGGACAGGTAAATCAGCCCCAGCATTTT
D: TRBD1; size: few; V: TRBV5-6; J: TRBJ1-5; CDR3: CASSIQGAHQPQHF; DNA: TGTGCCAGCAGCATACAGGGGGCGCATCAGCCCCAGCATTTT
D: TRBD2; size: .; V: TRBV29-1; J: TRBJ2-1; CDR3: CSVESPSGRYNEQFF; DNA: TGCAGCGTTGAAAGTCCTAGCGGGAGGTACAATGAGCAGTTCTTC
D: TRBD1; size: .; V: TRBV4-1; J: TRBJ1-5; CDR3: CASSQEGQGLSGPQHF; DNA: TGCGCCAGCAGCCAAGAAGGACAGGGCCTAAGTGGGCCCCAGCATTTT
D: .; size: .; V: TRBV30; J: TRBJ2-2; CDR3: CAWSSGPRTGELFF; DNA: TGTGCCTGGAGCTCCGGTCCCCGAACCGGGGAGCTGTTTTTT
D: .; size: .; V: TRBV25-1; J: TRBJ1-5; CDR3: CASSESSGGHQPQHF; DNA: TGTGCCAGCAGTGAATCTAGCGGCGGGCATCAGCCCCAGCATTTT
D: .; size: once; V: TRBV11-3; J: TRBJ2-1; CDR3: CASSADHGVHNEQFF; DNA: TGTGCCAGCAGCGCGGACCACGGGGTACACAATGAGCAGTTCTTC
D: .; size: .; V: TRBV9; J: TRBJ1-1; CDR3: CASSVGGVLNTEAFF; DNA: TGTGCCAGCAGCGTAGGGGGCGTGCTGAACACTGAAGCTTTCTTT
D: TRBD1; size: once; V: TRBV6-6; J: TRBJ1-5; CDR3: CASTSGGQPNQPQHF; DNA: TGTGCCAGCACCTCAGGGGGCCAGCCTAATCAGCCCCAGCATTTT
D: .; size: .; V: TRBV2; J: TRBJ1-4; CDR3: CASSAVARDLFF; DNA: TGTGCCAGCAGTGCGGTGGCCAGGGACTTGTTTTTT
D: TRBD1; size: .; V: TRBV7-9; J: TRBJ1-2; CDR3: CASSEWADREDGYTF; DNA: TGTGCCAGCAGCGAGTGGGCCGACAGGGAGGATGGCTACACCTTC
D: .; size: once; V: TRBV20-1; J: TRBJ1-2; CDR3: CSASGNYGYTF; DNA: TGCAGTGCTTCCGGTAACTATGGCTACACCTTC
D: TRBD1; size: few; V: TRBV13; J: TRBJ2-2; CDR3: CASSKSRGLGGELFF; DNA: TGTGCCAGCAGTAAAAGCAGGGGGCTGGGCGGGGAGCTGTTTTTT
D: TRBD1; size: .; V: TRBV20-1; J: TRBJ2-7; CDR3: CSASGQDEQYF; DNA: TGCAGTGCTAGCGGACAGGATGAGCAGTACTTC
D: TRBD1; size: .; V: TRBV6-1; J: TRBJ1-2; CDR3: CASSFRDRVNYGYTF; DNA: TGTGCCAGCAGTTTCCGGGACAGAGTCAACTATGGCTACACCTTC
D: .; size: .; V: TRBV6-6; J: TRBJ1-1; CDR3: CASTRSQGLTEAFF; DNA: TGTGCCAGCACCCGATCCCAGGGTCTCACTGAAGCTTTCTTT
D: TRBD2; size: .; V: TRBV11-1; J: TRBJ2-7; CDR3: CASSLDGTSGAYEQYF; DNA: TGTGCCAGCAGCTTGGACGGGACTAGCGGGGCCTACGAGCAGTACTTC
D: TRBD2; size: .; V: TRBV28; J: TRBJ2-7; CDR3: CASSLRGGRLYEQYF; DNA: TGTGCCAGCAGTTTAAGGGGCGGGAGACTCTACGAGCAGTACTTC
D: .; size: .; V: TRBV29-1; J: TRBJ2-5; CDR3: CSVDRDWRGETQYF; DNA: TGCAGCGTTGATAGGGACTGGCGAGGAGAGACCCAGTACTTC
D: TRBD1; size: .; V: TRBV6-6; J: TRBJ1-1; CDR3: CASSWTGNTEAFF; DNA: TGTGCCAGCAGTTGGACAGGGAACACTGAAGCTTTCTTT
D: .; size: once; V: TRBV29-1; J: TRBJ2-1; CDR3: CSVEVGGSYEQFF; DNA: TGCAGCGTTGAAGTAGGTGGGAGCTATGAGCAGTTCTTC
D: TRBD1; size: .; V: TRBV6-1; J: TRBJ1-1; CDR3: CASSEEGQGNTEAFF; DNA: TGTGCCAGCAGTGAAGAGGGACAGGGGAACACTGAAGCTTTCTTT
D: .; size: once; V: TRBV20-1; J: TRBJ1-1; CDR3: CSARGGLEAFF; DNA: TGCAGTGCTAGGGGGGGGCTTGAAGCTTTCTTT
D: .; size: .; V: TRBV5-8; J: TRBJ1-1; CDR3: CASSLVGRAAFF; DNA: TGTGCCAGCAGCTTAGTAGGGCGGGCGGCTTTCTTT
D: .; size: .; V: TRBV28; J: TRBJ1-1; CDR3: CASGGEVIAFF; DNA: TGTGCCAGCGGCGGAGAGGTCATAGCTTTCTTT
D: .; size: .; V: TRBV2; J: TRBJ2-3; CDR3: CASRRETDTQYF; DNA: TGTGCCAGCAGGAGGGAGACAGATACGCAGTATTTT
D: TRBD2; size: .; V: TRBV19; J: TRBJ2-1; CDR3: CASSDGGSLVGNEQFF; DNA: TGTGCCAGTAGTGACGGCGGGAGCTTAGTTGGGAATGAGCAGTTCTTC
D: TRBD1; size: .; V: TRBV23-1; J: TRBJ1-5; CDR3: CASSQSGTGIQPQHF; DNA: TGCGCCAGCAGTCAATCGGGGACAGGGATCCAGCCCCAGCATTTT
D: .; size: .; V: TRBV19; J: TRBJ1-2; CDR3: CASSRGGEPGYTF; DNA: TGTGCCAGTAGCCGGGGCGGGGAGCCAGGCTACACCTTC
D: TRBD1; size: .; V: TRBV5-5; J: TRBJ2-5; CDR3: CASSLGDRTGGETQYF; DNA: TGTGCCAGCAGCTTGGGTGACCGGACAGGGGGAGAGACCCAGTACTTC
D: TRBD1; size: .; V: TRBV5-1; J: TRBJ1-2; CDR3: CASSAGTDLYGYTF; DNA: TGCGCCAGCAGCGCCGGGACAGACCTCTATGGCTACACCTTC
D: .; size: .; V: TRBV6-5; J: TRBJ1-4; CDR3: CASRTLGATNEKLFF; DNA: TGTGCCAGCAGAACTTTAGGGGCAACTAATGAAAAACTGTTTTTT
D: .; size: .; V: TRBV13; J: TRBJ2-2; CDR3: CASSLGPQANTGELFF; DNA: TGTGCCAGCAGCTTAGGGCCACAAGCGAACACCGGGGAGCTGTTTTTT
D: .; size: .; V: TRBV5-1; J: TRBJ1-1; CDR3: CASSGGQPNPEAFF; DNA: TGCGCCAGCAGCGGTGGACAGCCAAACCCTGAAGCTTTCTTT
D: .; size: .; V: TRBV6-1; J: TRBJ1-1; CDR3: CASILPTNTEAFF; DNA: TGTGCCAGCATCCTGCCTACGAACACTGAAGCTTTCTTT
D: TRBD2; size: .; V: TRBV5-1; J: TRBJ2-2; CDR3: CASSSRTSGRGNTGELFF; DNA: TGCGCCAGCAGCTCCAGGACTAGCGGGAGGGGGAACACCGGGGAGCTGTTTTTT
D: TRBD2; size: .; V: TRBV7-3; J: TRBJ2-2; CDR3: CASSHFPGPSGSQGKTGELFF; DNA: TGTGCCAGCAGCCACTTCCCCGGCCCTAGCGGGAGCCAGGGGAAGACCGGGGAGCTGTTTTTT
D: TRBD1; size: .; V: TRBV9; J: TRBJ2-5; CDR3: CASSPGTGPETQYF; DNA: TGTGCCAGCAGCCCTGGGACAGGGCCAGAGACCCAGTACTTC
D: TRBD1; size: .; V: TRBV11-1; J: TRBJ2-3; CDR3: CASSPRTGGDTQYF; DNA: TGTGCCAGCAGCCCCCGGACAGGCGGAGATACGCAGTATTTT
D: TRBD2; size: .; V: TRBV7-9; J: TRBJ2-3; CDR3: CASGIIFSGRDGDTQYF; DNA: TGTGCCAGCGGCATAATATTTAGCGGGAGGGATGGAGATACGCAGTATTTT
D: TRBD2; size: .; V: TRBV10-3; J: TRBJ2-1; CDR3: CAIATSGRGGYNEQFF; DNA: TGTGCCATAGCGACTAGCGGGAGGGGGGGATACAATGAGCAGTTCTTC
D: TRBD2; size: .; V: TRBV27; J: TRBJ2-3; CDR3: CASSFWPPGLAASTDTQYF; DNA: TGTGCCAGCAGTTTCTGGCCCCCGGGACTAGCTGCTAGCACAGATACGCAGTATTTT
D: .; size: .; V: TRBV7-8; J: TRBJ1-1; CDR3: CASSLIGRRNTEAFF; DNA: TGTGCCAGCAGCTTAATCGGAAGGAGGAACACTGAAGCTTTCTTT
D: .; size: .; V: TRBV7-8; J: TRBJ1-2; CDR3: CASTFHSDRSLGYTF; DNA: TGTGCCAGCACCTTTCATTCTGACAGGAGCCTTGGCTACACCTTC
D: .; size: .; V: TRBV5-4; J: TRBJ2-5; CDR3: CASSLVQDQETQYF; DNA: TGTGCCAGCAGCTTGGTACAGGATCAAGAGACCCAGTACTTC
D: .; size: once; V: TRBV6-5; J: TRBJ2-1; CDR3: CASSYSSSYNEQFF; DNA: TGTGCCAGCAGTTACTCGAGTAGTTACAATGAGCAGTTCTTC
D: TRBD1; size: once; V: TRBV5-6; J: TRBJ2-4; CDR3: CASSLFGGQGGLNIQYF; DNA: TGTGCCAGCAGCTTGTTCGGAGGACAGGGCGGATTAAACATTCAGTACTTC
D: TRBD1; size: .; V: TRBV10-3; J: TRBJ2-7; CDR3: CASTDRSVTYEQYF; DNA: TGTGCCAGCACGGACAGGTCGGTAACCTACGAGCAGTACTTC
D: TRBD1; size: once; V: TRBV18; J: TRBJ2-6; CDR3: CASSIQGAGANVLTF; DNA: TGTGCCAGCTCCATACAGGGGGCCGGGGCCAACGTCCTGACTTTC
D: TRBD1; size: .; V: TRBV6-5; J: TRBJ1-1; CDR3: CATRGTGVGQTEAFF; DNA: TGCGCCACGAGGGGGACAGGGGTGGGTCAAACTGAAGCTTTCTTT
D: .; size: .; V: TRBV30; J: TRBJ1-5; CDR3: CAWGHRENQPQHF; DNA: TGTGCCTGGGGCCACAGGGAGAATCAGCCCCAGCATTTT
D: TRBD2; size: .; V: TRBV2; J: TRBJ2-6; CDR3: CASRAGDSSGANVLTF; DNA: TGTGCCAGCAGGGCGGGAGATAGCTCTGGGGCCAACGTCCTGACTTTC
D: .; size: .; V: TRBV29-1; J: TRBJ1-2; CDR3: CSVGEGGSYGYTF; DNA: TGCAGCGTTGGGGAGGGGGGGAGCTATGGCTACACCTTC